A selection of T cell receptor beta chains follows, all from one sample in a study of blood T cell repertoires in COVID-19. Some clones are missing from TCRdb's copy, which holds only in-frame ones; the method was immunoSEQ multiplex PCR. This sample carries roughly 150,000 clones, roughly 87% of them seen once, and the ten largest clones take less than 5.5%. Sequenced input: peripheral blood. Receptors originate from a human donor in a cohort sampled during active COVID-19. Both conserved end residues are part of each CDR3. A D gene is named only where the DNA matches it firmly. Clone size appears in some rows only: once, few, many, or a class for an expanded clone.

size: .; V: TRBV11-2; J: TRBJ1-4; D: .; CDR3: CASSLSRQGGEKLFF; DNA: TGTGCCAGCAGCTTAAGTCGCCAGGGCGGCGAAAAACTGTTTTTT
size: .; V: TRBV30; J: TRBJ1-2; D: TRBD1; CDR3: CAWRRDRGQYGYTF; DNA: TGTGCCTGGAGAAGGGACAGGGGTCAGTATGGCTACACCTTC
size: .; V: TRBV15; J: TRBJ1-1; D: .; CDR3: CATSRDQGGAEAFF; DNA: TGTGCCACCAGCAGAGATCAGGGTGGCGCTGAAGCTTTCTTT
size: .; V: TRBV28; J: TRBJ2-7; D: .; CDR3: CASSLVTQGPYEQYF; DNA: TGTGCCAGCAGTTTAGTGACTCAGGGCCCCTACGAGCAGTACTTC
size: once; V: TRBV19; J: TRBJ2-3; D: TRBD1; CDR3: CASSADRDLVGTDTQYF; DNA: TGTGCCAGTAGTGCGGACAGGGATCTTGTGGGCACAGATACGCAGTATTTT
size: .; V: TRBV5-4; J: TRBJ2-7; D: TRBD2; CDR3: CASSSSGGVYEQYF; DNA: TGTGCCAGCAGCTCCTCGGGGGGGGTCTACGAGCAGTACTTC
size: .; V: TRBV27; J: TRBJ2-1; D: TRBD2; CDR3: CASSRGTTQEQFF; DNA: TGTGCCAGCAGTCGGGGGACTACCCAGGAGCAGTTCTTC
size: .; V: TRBV11-2; J: TRBJ1-1; D: .; CDR3: CASSLRRGDTEAFF; DNA: TGTGCCAGCAGCTTAAGGCGGGGGGATACTGAAGCTTTCTTT
size: .; V: TRBV5-5; J: TRBJ2-7; D: TRBD2; CDR3: CASSLKREVYEQYF; DNA: TGTGCCAGCAGCTTAAAGCGGGAGGTCTACGAGCAGTACTTC
size: .; V: TRBV19; J: TRBJ1-5; D: .; CDR3: CASSTVQGQPQHF; DNA: TGTGCCAGTAGTACGGTGCAGGGGCAGCCCCAGCATTTT
size: .; V: TRBV3-1/TRBV3-2; J: TRBJ1-5; D: .; CDR3: CASSRQDSNQPQHF; DNA: TGTGCCAGCAGCCGGCAAGATAGCAATCAGCCCCAGCATTTT
size: .; V: TRBV7-9; J: TRBJ2-3; D: .; CDR3: CASRPAGDTQYF; DNA: TGTGCCAGCAGACCAGCAGGCGATACGCAGTATTTT
size: .; V: TRBV2; J: TRBJ1-6; D: TRBD1; CDR3: CASNPDRVGSPLHF; DNA: TGTGCCAGCAATCCCGACAGGGTTGGTTCACCCCTCCACTTT
size: .; V: TRBV5-5; J: TRBJ1-1; D: .; CDR3: CASSLGDLGGTEAFF; DNA: TGTGCCAGCAGCTTGGGGGACTTGGGAGGAACTGAAGCTTTCTTT
size: .; V: TRBV28; J: TRBJ1-4; D: .; CDR3: CASSEHRSNEKLFF; DNA: TGTGCCAGCAGTGAACACAGATCTAATGAAAAACTGTTTTTT
size: .; V: TRBV12-3/TRBV12-4; J: TRBJ1-2; D: TRBD1; CDR3: CASSMTGSNGYTF; DNA: TGTGCCAGCAGTATGACAGGGAGTAATGGCTACACCTTC
size: once; V: TRBV7-9; J: TRBJ2-3; D: TRBD1; CDR3: CASPIPGQGVSDTQYF; DNA: TGTGCCAGCCCCATTCCGGGACAGGGAGTTTCGGATACGCAGTATTTT
size: .; V: TRBV24-1; J: TRBJ2-7; D: .; CDR3: CATSDPRQAYEQYF; DNA: TGTGCCACCAGTGATCCCCGACAGGCCTACGAGCAGTACTTC
size: .; V: TRBV11-3; J: TRBJ1-2; D: .; CDR3: CASSLGLGYTF; DNA: TGTGCCAGCAGCTTAGGACTTGGCTACACCTTC
size: .; V: TRBV11-2; J: TRBJ2-1; D: .; CDR3: CASSLSRRLASYNEQFF; DNA: TGTGCCAGCAGCTTATCCCGGAGACTCGCCTCCTACAATGAGCAGTTCTTC
size: .; V: TRBV21-1; J: TRBJ1-2; D: .; CDR3: CASSSSTGFPSNYGYTF; DNA: TGTGCCAGCAGCTCTTCGACAGGATTCCCATCTAACTATGGCTACACCTTC
size: .; V: TRBV19; J: TRBJ2-1; D: TRBD2; CDR3: CASSMARGEHNEQFF; DNA: TGTGCCAGTAGTATGGCGCGGGGGGAGCACAATGAGCAGTTCTTC
size: .; V: TRBV11-2; J: TRBJ2-7; D: TRBD2; CDR3: CASSLGTSGSYEQYF; DNA: TGTGCCAGCAGCTTAGGGACTAGCGGATCCTACGAGCAGTACTTC
size: .; V: TRBV2; J: TRBJ2-7; D: TRBD1; CDR3: CASSTGAYEQYF; DNA: TGTGCCAGCAGTACAGGGGCCTACGAGCAGTACTTC
size: .; V: TRBV4-1; J: TRBJ1-5; D: TRBD1; CDR3: CASSPRQGGQPQHF; DNA: TGCGCCAGCAGCCCCCGACAGGGAGGTCAGCCCCAGCATTTT
size: .; V: TRBV25-1; J: TRBJ2-7; D: .; CDR3: CASSGGQGHEQYF; DNA: TGTGCCAGCAGTGGGGGGCAGGGCCACGAGCAGTACTTC
size: .; V: TRBV5-1; J: TRBJ1-1; D: TRBD1; CDR3: CASSQGQPNTEAFF; DNA: TGCGCCAGCAGCCAGGGACAGCCCAACACTGAAGCTTTCTTT
size: .; V: TRBV28; J: TRBJ1-2; D: TRBD1; CDR3: CASSLPGTASNYGYTF; DNA: TGTGCCAGCAGTCTACCCGGGACAGCTTCTAACTATGGCTACACCTTC
size: .; V: TRBV19; J: TRBJ2-7; D: .; CDR3: CASSIGQSFYEQYF; DNA: TGTGCCAGTAGTATTGGGCAGTCCTTCTACGAGCAGTACTTC
size: .; V: TRBV7-9; J: TRBJ2-7; D: .; CDR3: CASSPVGFSYEQYF; DNA: TGTGCCAGCAGCCCCGTGGGCTTTTCCTACGAGCAGTACTTC
size: .; V: TRBV19; J: TRBJ1-3; D: TRBD1; CDR3: CASSRDRASSGNTIYF; DNA: TGTGCCAGTAGTCGGGACAGGGCGAGCTCTGGAAACACCATATATTTT
size: .; V: TRBV9; J: TRBJ2-3; D: TRBD2; CDR3: CASSVATGGRTDTQYF; DNA: TGTGCCAGCAGCGTAGCTACGGGGGGACGCACAGATACGCAGTATTTT
size: few; V: TRBV3-1/TRBV3-2; J: TRBJ2-7; D: TRBD2; CDR3: CASSQTAGSNYEQYF; DNA: TGTGCCAGCAGCCAAACAGCGGGATCTAACTACGAGCAGTACTTC